This T cell receptor beta chain is drawn from a study of T cells after yellow fever vaccination. With 5 bases clipped from V and 7 bases from J, the junction kept 13 bases outside the gene matches. The germline gives CDR1 MNHEY, CDR2 SVGAGI. This CDR3 has 17 amino acids. Study-wide results and limits: FACS-sorted repertoires could harbor abundant contaminating bulk-population clonotypes. Booster sampling recovered most clones from primary vaccination (about 97% CD4, roughly 86% CD8). Relatively few clonotypes were ones that appeared in both CD4 and CD8 compartments.

In the case of this clonotype: Its antigen is undetermined.

The authors made TCR cDNA by 5'RACE template switching, adding a universal primer site and UMIs. TCRdb passed the 5' RACE reads through MiXCR, listing each CDR3 protein once. The table lists some 400,000 distinct CDR3 sequences, about 17% of them singletons. This chain connects TRBV6-5 to TRBJ1-5; 11 nucleotides agree with TRBD1. Here the sequenced sample was PBMCs, taken before the yellow fever booster vaccination. This receptor was taken from a man between 18 and 35 years old who received the YFV17D yellow fever vaccine. The CDR3 region is CASSPGPVGTGGQPQHF. The CDR3 nucleotides are TGTGCCAGCAGTCCCGGTCCGGTGGGGACAGGGGGACAGCCCCAGCATTTT.